This T cell receptor beta chain was retrieved from a study of cytomegalovirus exposure and HLA in healthy donors. The sample holds one count of this clone. Its antigen is as yet unknown. This CDR3 spans 16 amino acids. The V end lost 5 bases, the J end lost 2 bases, and 19 bases lay between the germline ends. Germline V gives CDR1 WSHSY, CDR2 SAAADI. General observations from the study: A later analysis associated 15,000 or so TCR beta sequences with HLA alleles at a 0.05 false discovery rate. Most TCRs appeared rarely, but some public TCRs recurred in many donors.

It was with 60 Vbeta and 13 Jbeta primers that the PCR ran. Authors' analysis steps: Later, an analysis found 80 million or so unique TCR beta chains, and 8.5 million to 12 million of these were shared. Libraries were prepared by immunoSEQ multiplex PCR; TCRdb keeps only in-frame clonotypes and omits some of them. V and J calls and clone size come straight from that table; D and trimming were deduced from the DNA. The sample lists 30,000 to 40,000 clones; 60% to 70% were seen once. Material: PBMCs. J is TRBJ2-7 and V is TRBV10-2; possibly TRBD2 for D (6 bases). This TCR was recovered from a middle-aged man in good health and CMV-seronegative. Here the CDR3 DNA reads TGCGCCAGCAGTAGCCTCGGGGGAGGATTTGCCTACGAGCAGTACTTC. This sequence encodes CASSSLGGGFAYEQYF.